These T cell receptor beta chains were read from a single sample in a study of control samples from healthy donors and cancer patients. TCRdb's copy holds only in-frame clones and misses some; the assay was immunoSEQ multiplex PCR. This table has about 170,000 clones, 93% appearing once. Source material: blood. These receptors all come from a woman aged 55-75 years in good health. Each CDR3 is given with its conserved first and last residue. A D gene is named only where the DNA matches it firmly. The size of a clone is reported for some rows only, either as once, few or many, or as a class for expanded clones.

TRBV18	-	TRBJ1-1	14	TRBD1	CASSPGQGGTEAFF	TGTGCCAGCTCACCAGGACAGGGTGGGACTGAAGCTTTCTTT
TRBV11-2	-	TRBJ2-5	12	-	CASSFGQETQYF	TGTGCCAGCAGCTTTGGCCAAGAGACCCAGTACTTC
TRBV14	once	TRBJ1-4	16	-	CASSPPEDPTNEKLFF	TGTGCCAGCAGCCCCCCGGAGGACCCAACTAATGAAAAACTGTTTTTT
TRBV6-1	-	TRBJ1-5	15	-	CASSELGRGNQPQHF	TGTGCCAGCAGTGAATTGGGCAGGGGCAATCAGCCCCAGCATTTT
TRBV11-2	-	TRBJ2-7	14	-	CASSLAGMVGEQYF	TGTGCCAGCAGCTTAGCAGGGATGGTGGGCGAGCAGTACTTC
TRBV25-1	once	TRBJ1-1	14	-	CASSWRGINTEAFF	TGTGCCAGCAGCTGGAGGGGGATTAACACTGAAGCTTTCTTT
TRBV7-3	once	TRBJ2-5	16	TRBD2	CASSSTSGVPRETQYF	TGTGCCAGCAGCTCCACTAGCGGGGTACCTCGAGAGACCCAGTACTTC
TRBV10-1	-	TRBJ1-3	19	-	CARALGHNTPFSSGNTIYF	TGCGCCAGGGCTCTTGGTCACAATACACCCTTTAGCTCTGGAAACACCATATATTTT
TRBV18	few	TRBJ1-5	15	TRBD1	CASSRDSRPNQPQHF	TGTGCCAGCTCACGGGACAGCCGACCGAATCAGCCCCAGCATTTT
TRBV6-5	-	TRBJ1-5	16	TRBD1	CASSSNKQGGNQPQHF	TGTGCCAGCAGTTCCAATAAACAGGGGGGCAATCAGCCCCAGCATTTT
TRBV2	-	TRBJ1-4	13	TRBD1	CASSGTGVEKLFF	TGTGCCAGCAGTGGGACAGGGGTTGAAAAACTGTTTTTT
TRBV4-2	once	TRBJ1-4	15	-	CASSQDSGYNEKLFF	TGTGCCAGCAGCCAAGATTCGGGATATAATGAAAAACTGTTTTTT
TRBV11-3	-	TRBJ2-7	13	-	CASSIQGNYEQYF	TGTGCCAGCAGCATACAGGGTAACTACGAGCAGTACTTC
TRBV10-3	-	TRBJ2-2	15	-	CAIRGERTGTGELFF	TGTGCCATCAGGGGTGAGCGGACGGGGACCGGGGAGCTGTTTTTT
TRBV28	-	TRBJ1-1	15	-	CASSLLGAAGTEAFF	TGTGCCAGCAGTCTCCTGGGAGCCGCGGGCACTGAAGCTTTCTTT
TRBV6-4	-	TRBJ2-2	14	-	CASSDTRAAGELFF	TGTGCCAGCAGTGATACCAGGGCCGCCGGGGAGCTGTTTTTT
TRBV7-9	once	TRBJ2-5	17	TRBD2	CASSLGGLAGMGETQYF	TGTGCCAGCAGTCTAGGGGGACTAGCGGGGATGGGAGAGACCCAGTACTTC
TRBV10-1	few	TRBJ1-2	12	TRBD1	CAIDRGPHGYTF	TGCGCCATCGACAGGGGTCCTCATGGCTACACCTTC
TRBV7-6	-	TRBJ1-6	15	-	CASSSIGGGNSPLHF	TGTGCCAGCAGCTCCATCGGGGGGGGTAATTCACCCCTCCACTTT
TRBV3-1/TRBV3-2	-	TRBJ2-5	13	-	CASSQGRQETQYF	TGTGCCAGCAGCCAGGGACGTCAAGAGACCCAGTACTTC
TRBV6-5	-	TRBJ1-5	12	-	CAGQGEGQPQHF	TGTGCGGGCCAGGGAGAAGGTCAGCCCCAGCATTTT
TRBV6-6	-	TRBJ2-2	15	TRBD1	CASTQTGGNTGELFF	TGTGCCAGCACTCAGACAGGGGGCAACACCGGGGAGCTGTTTTTT
TRBV9	-	TRBJ1-2	15	TRBD1	CASSPSTGGDYGYTF	TGTGCCAGCAGCCCCTCGACAGGGGGGGATTATGGCTACACCTTC
TRBV2	-	TRBJ1-5	15	-	CASSEERQPNQPQHF	TGTGCCAGCAGTGAGGAGCGACAGCCCAATCAGCCCCAGCATTTT
TRBV5-4	once	TRBJ1-4	16	TRBD1	CATNRGGPSTNEKLFF	TGTGCCACCAACAGGGGGGGCCCCTCCACTAATGAAAAACTGTTTTTT
TRBV7-8	-	TRBJ1-5	16	-	CASSLGTGRFGQPQHF	TGTGCCAGCAGCTTAGGTACAGGGCGATTCGGTCAGCCCCAGCATTTT
TRBV7-9	once	TRBJ1-4	12	-	CASSLLGRKLFF	TGTGCCAGCAGCTTACTGGGACGGAAACTGTTTTTT
TRBV19	-	TRBJ1-1	17	-	CASSPRRTSSVNTEAFF	TGTGCCAGTAGTCCCCGTCGTACATCCTCCGTGAACACTGAAGCTTTCTTT
TRBV7-2	-	TRBJ2-1	16	TRBD2	CASTLRGTSPYNEQFF	TGTGCCAGCACCCTTAGAGGGACTAGCCCCTACAATGAGCAGTTCTTC
TRBV3-1/TRBV3-2	once	TRBJ2-1	19	TRBD2	CASSQDSSGGQSSYNEQFF	TGTGCCAGCAGCCAAGATAGTAGCGGGGGGCAGAGCTCCTACAATGAGCAGTTCTTC
TRBV7-9	-	TRBJ2-5	15	TRBD2	CASSSNPGLVETQYF	TGTGCCAGCAGCTCCAACCCGGGACTAGTGGAGACCCAGTACTTC
TRBV7-2	-	TRBJ1-3	19	TRBD1	CASSLEDRGFYLPGNTIYF	TGTGCCAGCAGCTTAGAAGACAGGGGTTTTTATTTGCCTGGAAACACCATATATTTT
TRBV5-1	-	TRBJ1-1	14	TRBD1	CASSFTGGATEAFF	TGCGCCAGCAGCTTTACAGGGGGCGCGACTGAAGCTTTCTTT
TRBV5-6	-	TRBJ1-5	16	TRBD1	CASSLGGGTVNQPQHF	TGTGCCAGCAGCTTGGGGGGAGGGACAGTCAATCAGCCCCAGCATTTT
TRBV18	-	TRBJ1-1	13	-	CASSTGLNTEAFF	TGTGCCAGCTCTACAGGACTGAACACTGAAGCTTTCTTT
TRBV7-9	once	TRBJ1-2	15	-	CASSSRYWPTGRYTF	TGTGCCAGCAGCTCCAGGTATTGGCCGACAGGCCGATACACCTTC
TRBV6-5	-	TRBJ1-1	15	-	CASSYRSAIDTEAFF	TGTGCCAGCAGTTACCGATCGGCCATCGACACTGAAGCTTTCTTT
TRBV19	-	TRBJ2-6	14	-	CASKPPSGANVLTF	TGTGCCAGTAAACCCCCCTCTGGGGCCAACGTCCTGACTTTC
TRBV2	-	TRBJ1-3	14	-	CASSGTAKGNTIYF	TGTGCCAGCAGTGGGACGGCCAAAGGAAACACCATATATTTT
TRBV7-9	-	TRBJ2-4	14	TRBD1	CASSLQGQGNIQYF	TGTGCCAGCAGCTTACAGGGACAGGGGAACATTCAGTACTTC
TRBV27	-	TRBJ1-1	16	-	CASSSMGGVVDTEAFF	TGTGCCAGCAGTTCCATGGGGGGGGTCGTGGACACTGAAGCTTTCTTT
TRBV9	once	TRBJ1-2	14	TRBD1	CASADDRGRGGYTF	TGTGCCAGCGCCGATGACAGGGGGCGCGGTGGCTACACCTTC
TRBV29-1	-	TRBJ1-2	12	-	CSVPDGWEGYTF	TGCAGCGTCCCGGACGGATGGGAAGGCTACACCTTC
TRBV3-1/TRBV3-2	once	TRBJ1-6	14	-	CASSQVQTSSPLHF	TGTGCCAGCAGCCAAGTACAGACTAGTTCACCCCTCCACTTT
TRBV18	-	TRBJ1-6	13	-	CASSPSRDSPLHF	TGTGCCAGCTCACCATCACGGGATTCACCCCTCCACTTT
TRBV1	-	TRBJ1-1	13	-	CTSSQAFVGEAFF	TGCACCAGCAGCCAAGCGTTCGTCGGTGAAGCTTTCTTT
TRBV6-4	-	TRBJ1-6	15	TRBD1	CASSDTHRGRSPLHF	TGTGCCAGCAGTGACACCCACAGGGGTCGGTCACCCCTCCACTTT
TRBV10-3	-	TRBJ1-5	13	TRBD1	CAISGTGDQPQHF	TGTGCCATCAGTGGTACAGGGGATCAGCCCCAGCATTTT
TRBV5-6	-	TRBJ2-3	12	-	CASSDNTDTQYF	TGTGCCAGCAGCGACAACACAGATACGCAGTATTTT
TRBV6-4	-	TRBJ1-5	17	TRBD1	CASSDSVRGRIDQPQHF	TGTGCCAGCAGTGACTCAGTCAGGGGGAGAATAGATCAGCCCCAGCATTTT
TRBV19	once	TRBJ2-5	15	-	CASSINTVGPETQYF	TGTGCCAGTAGTATCAACACGGTGGGGCCGGAGACCCAGTACTTC
TRBV29-1	-	TRBJ1-1	13	TRBD1	CSVEEQGGTEAFF	TGCAGCGTTGAGGAACAGGGGGGGACTGAAGCTTTCTTT
TRBV4-1	-	TRBJ2-2	15	-	CASSQERIYSRELFF	TGCGCCAGCAGCCAAGAGAGGATATATTCCCGGGAGCTGTTTTTT
TRBV7-9	-	TRBJ1-6	14	TRBD1	CASSPPTGVSPLHF	TGTGCCAGCAGCCCCCCGACAGGGGTTTCACCCCTCCACTTT
TRBV3-1/TRBV3-2	-	TRBJ2-3	15	-	CASSQEGQYTDTQYF	TGTGCCAGCAGCCAAGAAGGACAGTACACAGATACGCAGTATTTT
TRBV5-1	-	TRBJ2-1	19	TRBD2	CASSSSGTSGVSSYNEQFF	TGCGCCAGCAGCTCGTCCGGGACTAGCGGGGTCAGCTCCTACAATGAGCAGTTCTTC
TRBV7-2	-	TRBJ2-3	12	-	CASRSSTDTQYF	TGTGCCAGCAGGTCTAGCACAGATACGCAGTATTTT
TRBV18	-	TRBJ1-5	14	-	CASSPIRGEQPQHF	TGTGCCAGCTCACCTATAAGAGGGGAACAGCCCCAGCATTTT
TRBV12-3/TRBV12-4	-	TRBJ2-1	12	TRBD1	CASSYGQGPQFF	TGTGCCAGCAGTTATGGACAGGGGCCTCAGTTCTTC
TRBV7-3	-	TRBJ1-2	15	-	CASSFYRVGNYGYTF	TGTGCCAGCAGCTTCTACAGGGTGGGGAATTATGGCTACACCTTC